Below, one TCR beta chain is given with its context. This specimen comes from a study of patients and donors after allogeneic stem cell transplantation. Using its own MiXCR run on the RT-PCR reads, TCRdb lists one record per CDR3 protein. The data show approximately 31,000 distinct CDR3 sequences, with less than 45% seen just once and just over 75% held by the top ten. The germline V gene encodes CDR1 SEHNR and CDR2 FQNEAQ (reference sequence). The CDR3 contains 13 residues. V was shortened by 5 bases and J by 8 bases, with 15 bases between the two germline ends. Sequenced sample: blood, either unsorted or a sorted T cell fraction (not recorded which). The origin of this receptor is a human donor who was either an allogeneic HSCT recipient or a stem cell or donor lymphocyte infusion donor (not recorded which). It is not recorded whose cells these are; they may come from a transplant donor. V usage is TRBV7-9 and J usage is TRBJ1-2; TRBD1 might be the D (6 bases). The CDR3 loop is CASSLDRTPGYTF. The CDR3 DNA follows: TGTGCCAGCAGCCTTGACAGGACCCCAGGCTACACCTTC.